The clone carrying this TCR beta chain came up a few times. Its target is unknown. Germline trimming cut 3 bases from V and 11 bases from J; bases unmatched to any gene: 13. Germline V gives CDR1 LGHNA, CDR2 YSLEER. This CDR3 region has 15 residues. Unique molecular identifiers were used to barcode this TCRbeta library. From the PCR reads, TCRdb called clonotypes with MiXCR, one entry per CDR3 protein. Of hundreds of thousands of distinct CDR3 sequences listed, roughly 16% are singletons. The data belong to a study of T-cell reconstitution after alpha-beta-depleted transplantation in children. Study observations and caveats: The authors attributed T-cell counts and diversity one year after transplant mostly to newly produced T cells.

V and J are TRBV4-3 and TRBJ2-7; 10 bases align to TRBD2. The source material was PBMCs, mostly from graft donor cells, sampled 360 days after TCRalphabeta/CD19-depleted stem cell transplant. The clonotype comes from a boy in the first two years of life who had a stem cell transplant for Wiskott-Aldrich syndrome, so the T cells may come from the graft donor. CDR3 sequence (DNA): TGCGCCAGCAGCCAGACCGGGACTAGCGCCAAAAGGAAGTACTTC. Translated: CASSQTGTSAKRKYF.